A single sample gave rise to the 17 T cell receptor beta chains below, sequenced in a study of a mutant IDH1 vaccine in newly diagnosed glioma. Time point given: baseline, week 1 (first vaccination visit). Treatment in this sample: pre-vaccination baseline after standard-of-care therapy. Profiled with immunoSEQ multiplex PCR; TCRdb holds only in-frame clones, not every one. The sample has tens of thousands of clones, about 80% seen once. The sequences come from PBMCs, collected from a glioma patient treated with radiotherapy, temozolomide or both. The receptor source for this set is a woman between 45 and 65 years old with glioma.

The CDR3 bases are TGTGCTAGTGGTTTGGCCCAGGGGTCCGTGGAGCAGTACTTC. Encoded protein: CASGLAQGSVEQYF. This sequence joins TRBV12-5 and TRBJ2-7; D may be TRBD1 (6 bases). V lost 1 base and J lost 7, with 14 bases in between. The CDR3 contains 14 residues. CDR1 LGHNT and CDR2 FRNRAP come from the germline V gene.

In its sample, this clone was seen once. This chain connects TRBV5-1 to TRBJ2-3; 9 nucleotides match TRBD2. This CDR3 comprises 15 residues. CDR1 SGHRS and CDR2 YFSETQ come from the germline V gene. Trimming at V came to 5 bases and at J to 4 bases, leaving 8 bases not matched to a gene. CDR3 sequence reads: CASSWTGGGADTQYF. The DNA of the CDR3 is TGCGCCAGCAGTTGGACTGGCGGGGGGGCAGATACGCAGTATTTT. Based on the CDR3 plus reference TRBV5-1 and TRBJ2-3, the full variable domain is KAGVTQTPRYLIKTRGQQVTLSCSPISGHRSVSWYQQTPGQGLQFLFEYFSETQRNKGNFPGRFSGRQFSNSRSEMNVSTLELGDSALYLCASSWTGGGADTQYFGPGTRLTVL.

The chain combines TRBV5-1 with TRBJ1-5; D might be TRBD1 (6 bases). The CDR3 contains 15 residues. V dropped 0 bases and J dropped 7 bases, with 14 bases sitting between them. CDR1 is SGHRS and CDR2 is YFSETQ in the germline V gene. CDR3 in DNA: TGCGCCAGCAGCTTGGGGGACAAGTTTGGCCAGCCCCAGCATTTT. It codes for CASSLGDKFGQPQHF.

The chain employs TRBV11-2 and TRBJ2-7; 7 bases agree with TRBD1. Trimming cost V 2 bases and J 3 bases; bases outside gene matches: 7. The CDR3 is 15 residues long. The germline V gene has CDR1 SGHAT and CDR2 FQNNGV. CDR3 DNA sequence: TGTGCCAGCAGCTTAACGCAGGGGGTGAGCTACGAGCAGTACTTC. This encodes CASSLTQGVSYEQYF.

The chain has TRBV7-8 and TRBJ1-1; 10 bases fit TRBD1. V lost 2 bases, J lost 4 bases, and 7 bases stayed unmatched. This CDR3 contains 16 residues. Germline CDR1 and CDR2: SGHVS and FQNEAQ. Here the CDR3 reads CASSLTTGGGSTEAFF. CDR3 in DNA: TGTGCCAGCAGCTTAACGACAGGGGGCGGGAGCACTGAAGCTTTCTTT.

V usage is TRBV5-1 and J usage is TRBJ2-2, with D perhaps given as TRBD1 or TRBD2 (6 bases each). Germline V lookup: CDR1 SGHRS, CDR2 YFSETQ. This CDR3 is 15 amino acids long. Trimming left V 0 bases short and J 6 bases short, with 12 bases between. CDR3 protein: CASSLVGGGSGELFF. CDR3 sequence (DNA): TGCGCCAGCAGCTTGGTCGGAGGGGGGTCCGGGGAGCTGTTTTTT.

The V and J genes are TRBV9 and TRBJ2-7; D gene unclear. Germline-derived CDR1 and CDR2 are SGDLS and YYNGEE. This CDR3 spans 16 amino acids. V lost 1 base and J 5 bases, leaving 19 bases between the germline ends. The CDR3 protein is CASSVRGSGRINEQYF. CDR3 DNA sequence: TGTGCCAGCAGCGTAAGAGGCTCGGGCAGGATCAACGAGCAGTACTTC.

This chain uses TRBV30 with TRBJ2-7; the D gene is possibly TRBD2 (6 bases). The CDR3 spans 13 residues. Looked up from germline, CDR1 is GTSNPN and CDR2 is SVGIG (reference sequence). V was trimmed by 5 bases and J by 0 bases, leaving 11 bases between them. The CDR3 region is CAWQRRGSYEQYF. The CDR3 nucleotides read TGTGCCTGGCAGCGGAGGGGCTCCTACGAGCAGTACTTC.

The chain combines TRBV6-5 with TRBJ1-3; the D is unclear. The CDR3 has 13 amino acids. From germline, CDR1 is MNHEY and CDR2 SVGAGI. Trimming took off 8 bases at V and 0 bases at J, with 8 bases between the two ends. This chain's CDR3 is CASGAVSGNTIYF. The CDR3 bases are TGTGCCAGCGGAGCAGTCTCTGGAAACACCATATATTTT.

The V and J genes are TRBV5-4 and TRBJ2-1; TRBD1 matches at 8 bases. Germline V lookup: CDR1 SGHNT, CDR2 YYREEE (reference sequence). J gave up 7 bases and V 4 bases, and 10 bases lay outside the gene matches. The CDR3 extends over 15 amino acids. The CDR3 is CASSGGPQGANEQFF. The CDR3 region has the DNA TGTGCCAGCAGCGGGGGACCTCAGGGGGCGAATGAGCAGTTCTTC.

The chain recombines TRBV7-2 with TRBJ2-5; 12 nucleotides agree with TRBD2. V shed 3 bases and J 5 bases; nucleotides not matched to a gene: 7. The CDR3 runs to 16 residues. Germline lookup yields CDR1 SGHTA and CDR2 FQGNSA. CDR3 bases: TGTGCCAGCAGCTTTAGGACTAGCGGGGCCCGGGAGACCCAGTACTTC. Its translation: CASSFRTSGARETQYF.

CDR3 coding DNA: TGCGCCAGCAGCTTGGGGCAGGGGGCGAACACTGAAGCTTTCTTT. Amino acid sequence: CASSLGQGANTEAFF. The chain couples TRBV5-1 to TRBJ1-1; 8 nucleotides align to TRBD1. CDR1 is SGHRS and CDR2 is YFSETQ in the germline V gene. V shed 0 bases, J shed 1 base, and the junction held 2 bases outside the gene matches. The CDR3 extends over 15 amino acids. Using reference TRBV5-1 and TRBJ1-1 for the parts outside the CDR3, the full variable domain is KAGVTQTPRYLIKTRGQQVTLSCSPISGHRSVSWYQQTPGQGLQFLFEYFSETQRNKGNFPGRFSGRQFSNSRSEMNVSTLELGDSALYLCASSLGQGANTEAFFGQGTRLTVV.

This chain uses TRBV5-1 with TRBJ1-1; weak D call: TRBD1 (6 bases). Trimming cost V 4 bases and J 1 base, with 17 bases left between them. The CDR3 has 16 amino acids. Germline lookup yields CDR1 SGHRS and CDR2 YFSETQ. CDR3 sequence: CASSPYWTVSNTEAFF. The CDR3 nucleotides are TGCGCCAGCAGCCCCTATTGGACAGTCTCGAACACTGAAGCTTTCTTT.

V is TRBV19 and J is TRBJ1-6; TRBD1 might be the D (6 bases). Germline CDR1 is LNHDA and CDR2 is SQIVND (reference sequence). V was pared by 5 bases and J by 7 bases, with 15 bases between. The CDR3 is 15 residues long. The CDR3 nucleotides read TGTGCCAGTAGTCCTCCGGACAGACAAAATTCACCCCTCCACTTT. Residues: CASSPPDRQNSPLHF.

The CDR3 DNA follows: TGCGCCAGCCGCCCTATTCAGGGGGCGAACACTGAAGCTTTCTTT. This translates into CASRPIQGANTEAFF. V and J are TRBV5-1 and TRBJ1-1, with TRBD1 matching over 8 bases. Germline lookup yields CDR1 SGHRS and CDR2 YFSETQ. The CDR3 totals 15 residues. Trimming cost V 7 bases and J 1 base; bases outside gene matches: 9.

The CDR3: CASSIRGDRGNQPQHF. As DNA, the CDR3 is TGTGCCAGTAGTATCAGGGGGGACAGGGGGAATCAGCCCCAGCATTTT. This chain connects TRBV19 to TRBJ1-5; 11 bases align to TRBD1. V was clipped by 3 bases and J by 4 bases; unmatched bases: 5. This CDR3 contains 16 residues. Germline CDR1 LNHDA, CDR2 SQIVND (reference sequence).

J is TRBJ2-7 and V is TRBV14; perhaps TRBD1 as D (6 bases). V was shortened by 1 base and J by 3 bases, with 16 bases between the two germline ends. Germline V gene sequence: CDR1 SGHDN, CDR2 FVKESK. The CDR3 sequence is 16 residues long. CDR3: CASSQGGTNYLYEQYF. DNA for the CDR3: TGTGCCAGCAGCCAAGGGGGGACAAATTACCTCTACGAGCAGTACTTC.